This TCR beta chain was recorded in a study of blood T cell repertoires in COVID-19. Study summary: Researchers got acute and convalescent COVID-19 samples from the United States, Italy and Spain. From T cells, B-cell-depleted T cells, or PBMCs came the material, which was cDNA or gDNA.

This clone showed up just once. V was clipped by 4 bases and J by 10 bases, with 17 bases between them. The CDR3 is made up of 15 amino acids. Germline loops: CDR1 MNHEY, CDR2 SVGEGT. As handled by the study authors: Reference gene primer amplification in the assay estimated nucleated cell counts. The protocol was immunoSEQ multiplex PCR, while the TCRdb copy is restricted to in-frame clones and leaves out a portion. V and J calls and clone size are those listed in that table; D and trimming were worked out from the DNA. This sample has hundreds of thousands of clones, with around 87% found just once.

Sequencing input: peripheral blood. This chain connects TRBV6-2 or TRBV6-3 to TRBJ1-6, with a possible D match to TRBD1 (6 bases). The clonotype originates from a man in his 70s with acute or convalescent COVID-19. This CDR3 reads CASSSGGRVHSPLHF. The DNA for the CDR3 is TGTGCCAGCAGTTCTGGGGGCAGGGTGCACTCACCCCTCCACTTT.